Sequencing of this T cell receptor (beta chain) was carried out in a study of cytomegalovirus exposure and HLA in healthy donors. At the level of the study: The 90 to 150 validation repertoires used the same platform as the roughly 670 first-cohort repertoires, a later analysis reported.

Some clones are missing from TCRdb's copy, which holds only in-frame ones; the method was immunoSEQ multiplex PCR. The data show around 220,000 clones, with about 91% seen just once and 2.9% held by the top ten. This clone appeared a single time. The CDR3 is made up of 15 amino acids. The V gene's germline CDR1 is SGHVS and CDR2 FQNEAQ. V was cut by 6 bases and J by 0 bases, with 14 bases left in between. V gene TRBV7-8 combines with J gene TRBJ1-1; possible D gene TRBD1, 6 bases. This sequence was found in a young woman in good health and CMV-seronegative. Sequences were obtained from PBMCs. The chain's CDR3 is CASRLNRELNTEAFF. CDR3 DNA: TGTGCCAGCAGGCTTAACAGGGAGCTGAACACTGAAGCTTTCTTT.